This passage covers 23 T cell receptor beta chains from one sample sequenced in a study of response to subunit inactivated influenza vaccine. TCRdb itself ran the RT-PCR reads through MiXCR, one entry per CDR3 protein. The repertoire holds roughly 500,000 distinct CDR3 sequences, with approximately 17% as singletons. The sequencing used CD4+ T cells sorted from PBMCs, collected less than 25 months after vaccination. Receptor source: a man between 45 and 75 years old who received an inactivated influenza vaccine.

This clonotype has ten or more counts. The V and J genes are TRBV12-3 or TRBV12-4 and TRBJ2-2; no reliable D call. This CDR3 region has 12 residues. V shed 5 bases and J shed 4 bases, with 5 bases lying between them. The CDR3 DNA reads TGTGCCAGCAGTCAGTCCACCGGGGAGCTGTTTTTT. Residues: CASSQSTGELFF.

Remarks on this clonotype: The junction does not match germline at one end; this may be a read error. This chain connects TRBV6-1 to TRBJ2-3; TRBD1 agrees at 10 bases. CDR1 and CDR2 from the germline V gene are MNHNS and SASEGT. The length of the CDR3 is 15 residues. In DNA form, the CDR3 reads TGTGCCAGCCGTGAGAGACAGGGGGCTACAGATACGCAGTATTTT. It codes for CASRERQGATDTQYF.

This clonotype was recorded many times. This chain joins TRBV5-1 and TRBJ2-2; no firm D call. The V end lost 7 bases, the J end lost 5 bases, and 15 bases lay between the germline ends. In germline, CDR1 is SGHRS, CDR2 YFSETQ. CDR3 length equals 14 residues. The CDR3 loop is CASGVSSTTGELFF. The CDR3 coding sequence is TGCGCCAGCGGCGTCAGCTCAACTACCGGGGAGCTGTTTTTT.

This clonotype was picked up many times. V and J are TRBV12-3 or TRBV12-4 and TRBJ2-1; D unresolved. V dropped 3 bases and J dropped 4 bases, with 7 bases sitting between them. This CDR3 spans 13 amino acids. CDR3 sequence (DNA): TGTGCCAGCAGTTTGATACTATACAATGAGCAGTTCTTC. Translation gives CASSLILYNEQFF.

The chain combines TRBV27 with TRBJ1-2, with no clear D. The CDR3 sequence is 14 residues long. V was clipped by 6 bases and J by 1 base, with 12 bases between them. Germline V lookup: CDR1 MNHEY, CDR2 SMNVEV (reference sequence). The CDR3 nucleotides read TGTGCCAGCAGCCAAAGAAATCTTAACTATGGCTACACCTTC. This translates into CASSQRNLNYGYTF.

Comments on this clonotype: As the CDR3 is not closed by the conserved phenylalanine or tryptophan, this likely results from a read error. This chain uses TRBV12-3 or TRBV12-4 with TRBJ2-7; D remains ambiguous. Trimming took off 3 bases at V and 6 bases at J, with 3 bases between the two ends. The CDR3 is 10 amino acids. This CDR3 reads CASSLGEQYL. CDR3 coding DNA: TGTGCCAGCAGTTTGGGCGAGCAGTACTTG.

The V call is TRBV21-1, the J call TRBJ1-1. TRBV21-1 is listed as a pseudogene. The CDR3 runs 15 residues. The CDR3, as DNA: TGTGCCAGCAGCAAAGGGGAGGGTAAGAACACTGAAGCTTTCTTT. Protein: CASSKGEGKNTEAFF.

This clonotype was picked up many times. The chain combines TRBV7-2 with TRBJ2-1; D gene unclear. V lost 4 bases, J lost 9 bases, and 7 bases lay in between. Germline V gives CDR1 SGHTA, CDR2 FQGNSA. The CDR3 has 11 amino acids. CDR3: CASSSAGEQFF. CDR3 DNA: TGTGCCAGCAGCTCAGCCGGTGAGCAGTTCTTC.

This clonotype was found a few times. The chain is built from TRBV3-1 and TRBJ1-1; 7 nucleotides match TRBD1. The CDR3 length is 15 residues. From germline, CDR1 is LGHDT and CDR2 YNNKEL (reference sequence). Trimming at V came to 5 bases and at J to 7 bases, leaving 13 bases not matched to a gene. CDR3 protein: CASSTHRGSDVEAFF. The CDR3 nucleotides are TGTGCCAGCAGCACCCACAGGGGTTCGGACGTTGAAGCTTTCTTT. The whole variable domain, filled in from reference TRBV3-1 and TRBJ1-1, reads DTAVSQTPKYLVTQMGNDKSIKCEQNLGHDTMYWYKQDSKKFLKIMFSYNNKELIINETVPNRFSPKSPDKAHLNLHINSLELGDSAVYFCASSTHRGSDVEAFFGQGTRLTVV.

This clonotype has only a few counts. The rearrangement uses TRBV11-2 and TRBJ2-5; 9 bases agree with TRBD1. Germline V gene data show CDR1 as SGHAT and CDR2 as FQNNGV. The CDR3 runs 12 residues. Trimming at V came to 1 base and at J to 13 bases, leaving 4 bases not matched to a gene. CDR3: CASSLGQGDSYF. The CDR3 coding sequence is TGTGCCAGCAGCTTAGGACAGGGGGATTCGTACTTC. Complete variable domain (other parts from reference TRBV11-2 and TRBJ2-5): EAGVAQSPRYKIIEKRQSVAFWCNPISGHATLYWYQQILGQGPKLLIQFQNNGVVDDSQLPKDRFSAERLKGVDSTLKIQPAKLEDSAVYLCASSLGQGDSYFGPGTRLLVL.

This clonotype was counted a few times. The chain recombines TRBV28 with TRBJ2-1; tentatively, D is TRBD2 (7 bases). The V end was cut by 6 bases, the J end by 4 bases, with 19 bases between. Looked up from germline, CDR1 is MDHEN and CDR2 is SYDVKM. There are 16 residues in the CDR3. CDR3 in amino acids: CASSQGGGASYNEQFF. The CDR3 DNA reads as TGTGCCAGCAGCCAAGGCGGGGGCGCGTCTTACAATGAGCAGTTCTTC.

This clonotype was observed a few times. This CDR3 is CASSLVQGAEPQHF. DNA for the CDR3: TGCGCCAGCAGCTTGGTACAGGGGGCAGAGCCCCAGCATTTT. The J gene is TRBJ1-5, the V gene TRBV5-1; the match to TRBD1 covers 9 bases. From germline, CDR1 is SGHRS and CDR2 YFSETQ. This CDR3 contains 14 residues. J gave up 8 bases and V 0 bases, and 3 bases lay outside the gene matches.

This clonotype has only a few counts. V gene TRBV29-1 combines with J gene TRBJ2-1; D is perhaps TRBD2 (7 bases). From germline, CDR1 is SQVTM and CDR2 ANQGSEA. Trimming took off 4 bases at V and 2 bases at J, with 12 bases between the two ends. The CDR3 has 14 amino acids. CDR3 DNA: TGCAGCGTTGCGGGGGGCTTAACCTACAATGAGCAGTTCTTC. It encodes CSVAGGLTYNEQFF.

This clonotype was counted only a few times. V and J are TRBV10-3 and TRBJ2-5; 11 bases are shared with TRBD2. CDR3 length: 15 residues. Germline V CDR1 and CDR2: ENHRY, SYGVKD. Losses at the gene ends were 2 bases for V and 5 bases for J; bases not matched to a gene: 4. CDR3 nucleotides: TGTGCCATCAGTGAGGTAGCGGGGGGGCATGAGACCCAGTACTTC. Its translation is CAISEVAGGHETQYF.

This chain connects TRBV7-2 to TRBJ1-6; D is ambiguous. Per the germline V gene, CDR1 is SGHTA and CDR2 is FQGNSA. With 5 bases removed from V and 13 bases from J, the gap between germline ends came to 12 bases. This CDR3 has 12 amino acids. CDR3 DNA sequence: TGTGCCAGCAGCCTTAACGGTGAGCCCCTCCACTTT. Translating it yields CASSLNGEPLHF.

The chain carries TRBV5-1 and TRBJ2-1; D perhaps matches TRBD2 (6 bases). The CDR3 covers 14 residues. CDR1 SGHRS and CDR2 YFSETQ come from the germline V gene. Trimming removed 4 bases from V and 8 bases from J, with 16 bases in between. CDR3 residues: CASSGGNSLDEQFF. In nucleotides, the CDR3 is TGCGCCAGCAGCGGCGGGAATAGTCTAGATGAGCAGTTCTTC.

This clonotype was observed many times. The chain combines TRBV5-1 with TRBJ2-3; TRBD2 matches 7 bases. The ends lost 0 bases at V and 1 base at J; junction bases unmatched: 2. This CDR3 has 15 residues. Per the germline V gene, CDR1 is SGHRS and CDR2 is YFSETQ. DNA for the CDR3: TGCGCCAGCAGCTTGGATCTAGCGGGCACAGATACGCAGTATTTT. Translated: CASSLDLAGTDTQYF.

The V and J genes are TRBV5-5 and TRBJ2-1, with 10 bases matching TRBD1. CDR3 length: 15 residues. Per germline, CDR1 SGHKS and CDR2 YYEKEE (reference sequence). Unmatched junction bases numbered 9, after V lost 4 bases and J lost 8 bases. CDR3: CASSAGQGGLDEQFF. Here the CDR3 DNA reads TGTGCCAGCAGCGCTGGACAGGGGGGGTTGGATGAGCAGTTCTTC.

This clonotype was seen repeatedly, ten times or more. J is TRBJ2-3 and V is TRBV6-6; D gene uncertain. The CDR3 totals 13 residues. The germline V gene encodes CDR1 MNHNY and CDR2 SVGAGI (reference sequence). V was pared by 4 bases and J by 2 bases, with 7 bases between. CDR3 nucleotides: TGTGCCAGCAGTTTCCGTTACACAGATACGCAGTATTTT. It specifies CASSFRYTDTQYF.

This chain connects TRBV28 to TRBJ1-2; no clear D gene. This CDR3 is built from 15 residues. CDR1 and CDR2 (germline): MDHEN, SYDVKM. Trimming stripped 1 base from V and 2 bases from J, with 11 bases between. CDR3 loop: CASSLSDFPNYGYTF. DNA of the CDR3: TGTGCCAGCAGTTTATCGGACTTCCCCAACTATGGCTACACCTTC.

The sample holds a few counts of this clonotype. The chain has TRBV30 and TRBJ1-6; D is unresolved. In germline, CDR1 is GTSNPN, CDR2 SVGIG (reference sequence). CDR3 length: 13 residues. Trimming left V 5 bases short and J 2 bases short, with 7 bases between. CDR3 nucleotides: TGTGCCTGGGGGAGAGCCTATAATTCACCCCTCCACTTT. Its translation: CAWGRAYNSPLHF.

This clonotype was seen at least ten times. The chain uses TRBV27 and TRBJ2-7; either TRBD1 or TRBD2 may fit D (5 bases each). The CDR3 has 14 residues. CDR1 is MNHEY, CDR2 SMNVEV, per germline (reference sequence). Trimming stripped 0 bases from V and 7 bases from J, with 13 bases between. In DNA, the CDR3 is TGTGCCAGCAGTTTATCGCGCCTAGCAGGGGAGCAGTACTTC. This gives the protein CASSLSRLAGEQYF.

The genes are TRBV6-1 and TRBJ1-2; TRBD1 might be the D (5 bases). The CDR3 loop spans 15 amino acids. V lost 1 base and J lost 4, with 13 bases in between. The germline CDR1 and CDR2 sequences are MNHNS and SASEGT. The CDR3 is CASSEVSRQLYGYTF. The CDR3 coding sequence is TGTGCCAGCAGTGAAGTGAGTAGACAGCTCTATGGCTACACCTTC.